These 5 T cell receptor beta chains were all obtained from the same sample, sequenced in a study of vaccination effects on CD4 cells after COVID-19. The assay was immunoSEQ multiplex PCR, and TCRdb's table has in-frame clones only and misses some. Among 20,000 to 25,000 clones listed, about two thirds were seen once. Ahead of sequencing, the ViraFEST assay grew antigen-specific CD4+ T cells using viral peptide pools. Culture lasted 10 days before CD4+ T cell isolation. Each vaccine recipient was nucleocapsid antibody negative and had no prior SARS-CoV-2 infection. Antigens for these TCRs are unknown. The sample was CD4+ T cells from PBMCs cultured with SARS-CoV-2 spike peptides, taken before COVID-19 vaccination. The receptor source for this set is a human donor who received a COVID-19 vaccine.

The V gene is TRBV27, the J gene TRBJ1-1; TRBD1 is a possible D gene (5 bases). Germline lookup yields CDR1 MNHEY and CDR2 SMNVEV (reference sequence). Trimming cost V 8 bases and J 7 bases, with 17 bases left between them. The CDR3 is 13 residues long. CDR3 nucleotides: TGTGCCAGCCGCGGGACGGAGAGCTTTGAAGCTTTCTTT. The encoded protein is CASRGTESFEAFF.

This chain joins TRBV24-1 and TRBJ2-7; perhaps TRBD2 as D (7 bases). V was shortened by 7 bases and J by 3 bases, with 27 bases between the two germline ends. The CDR3 is 18 amino acids. CDR1 is KGHDR and CDR2 is SFDVKD in the germline V gene. CDR3 nucleotides: TGTGCCACCAGAGGCCACCGGGGGGACACACTAAGGAACTACGAGCAGTACTTC. This gives the protein CATRGHRGDTLRNYEQYF.

This chain links TRBV12-3 or TRBV12-4 with TRBJ2-3, with D uncertain. CDR3 length equals 11 residues. Deletions cut 6 bases from V and 9 bases from J, with 10 bases between. CDR3 protein: CASRGGRTQYF. CDR3 nucleotide sequence: TGTGCCAGCAGGGGTGGTAGGACGCAGTATTTT.

In this sample, this clone turned up a few times. J is TRBJ2-1 and V is TRBV29-1; D might be TRBD1 (5 bases). The CDR3 is made up of 18 amino acids. Germline V CDR1 and CDR2: SQVTM, ANQGSEA. V lost 1 base and J 0 bases, leaving 19 bases between the germline ends. The CDR3 here is CSVEGSRGSLSSYNEQFF. Here the CDR3 DNA reads TGCAGCGTTGAAGGAAGTAGGGGCAGCCTCAGCTCCTACAATGAGCAGTTCTTC.

This clone occurred once. The CDR3 here is CASSQLAVKETQYF. CDR3 nucleotide sequence: TGTGCCAGCAGCCAACTAGCGGTTAAAGAGACCCAGTACTTC. This chain links TRBV11-2 with TRBJ2-5, with 8 bases lining up with TRBD2. V lost 5 bases to trimming and J lost 3 bases; unmatched junction nucleotides: 5. There are 14 residues in the CDR3. Germline V gene sequence: CDR1 SGHAT, CDR2 FQNNGV.